This T cell receptor beta chain was found in a study of T cells after yellow fever vaccination. General observations from the study: Sorted repertoires could include abundant contaminating clonotypes from bulk cells. CD4 and CD8 compartments shared a small share of clonotypes, likely from convergent recombination. The secondary response was weaker, and its peak arrived faster, on day 5 versus 15.

The CDR3 loop spans 16 amino acids. CDR1 and CDR2 (germline): LGHDT, YNNKEL (reference sequence). V lost 5 bases, J lost 4 bases, and 13 bases stayed unmatched. Regarding this clonotype: The antigen is unknown.

One entry per CDR3 protein, called by TCRdb with MiXCR from the 5' RACE reads. The data hold fewer than 650,000 distinct CDR3 sequences, with 20% to 25% observed a single time. The TCR was taken from a man younger than 35 who received the YFV17D yellow fever vaccine. The V gene is TRBV3-1, the J gene TRBJ2-7, with 8 bases identical to TRBD2. The sequences come from PBMCs, collected more than 20 days after the first yellow fever vaccination. The CDR3 sequence: CASSSTSGLDLYEQYF. The CDR3 bases are TGTGCCAGCAGCTCAACTTCGGGACTAGACCTTTACGAGCAGTACTTC.